The rows below give T cell receptor beta chains drawn from one sample of a study of beta chain features in type 1 diabetes. Profiled with immunoSEQ multiplex PCR; TCRdb holds only in-frame clones, not every one. The sample holds about 140,000 clones, over 8% seen once. Sequences were obtained from central memory CD4+ T cells from blood. These receptors originate from a woman in her forties in good health. Each CDR3 is given with its conserved first and last residue. D genes are given only for firm matches.

>TRBJ2-3|-|TRBV21-1
CASSKPPGLKIRYTQYF
>TRBJ1-5|-|TRBV29-1
CSVANQNQPQHF
>TRBJ2-5|-|TRBV10-3
CASRDNQETQYF
>TRBJ2-2|-|TRBV2
CASSSGSGTGELFF
>TRBJ1-1|-|TRBV6-1
CASSPTGVNTEAFF
>TRBJ1-1|-|TRBV9
CASSARWGDTEAFF
>TRBJ2-5|-|TRBV6-5
CASSSPTGGQETQYF
>TRBJ2-6|-|TRBV5-1
CASSLRGGAGANVLTF
>TRBJ1-5|-|TRBV7-9
CASSSDSITQPQHF
>TRBJ1-2|-|TRBV27
CASSWRGALGGYTF
>TRBJ2-3|-|TRBV7-2
CASSFGSAVRSDTQYF
>TRBJ2-3|-|TRBV4-1
CASSQGDRTDTQYF
>TRBJ1-1|TRBD1|TRBV7-9
CASSLTGDVAFF
>TRBJ2-7|-|TRBV5-1
CASSLVPGAYEQYF
>TRBJ1-6|-|TRBV6-4
CASSDSSTSPLHF
>TRBJ2-7|-|TRBV4-1
CASSQVPSTSGGRNEQYF
>TRBJ2-4|TRBD2|TRBV5-1
CASSLDGGVAKNIQYF
>TRBJ1-6|-|TRBV29-1
CSVQQGNNSPLHF
>TRBJ1-5|-|TRBV2
CASSSRGDQPQHF
>TRBJ2-3|TRBD1|TRBV10-3
CAIGAGQGASSTDTQYF
>TRBJ2-1|TRBD1|TRBV7-9
CASSLGGQVNEQFF
>TRBJ1-4|TRBD1|TRBV7-9
CASSTTGEAYEKLFF
>TRBJ2-1|-|TRBV6-6
CASSYDLSSSRFF
>TRBJ1-5|-|TRBV4-3
CASSQDLNQPQHF
>TRBJ2-7|-|TRBV18
CASSPRGVSYEQYF
>TRBJ2-3|-|TRBV6-1
CASRGQSTDTQYF
>TRBJ2-7|-|TRBV11-2
CASSLAQGEQYF
>TRBJ2-3|TRBD2|TRBV11-2
CASSRSGSGGRDTQYF
>TRBJ1-3|TRBD1|TRBV10-3
CAISNIDRARAGNTIYF
>TRBJ2-1|TRBD2|TRBV7-2
CASSSRLAGAKFF
>TRBJ1-1|-|TRBV6-1
CASSLLHGEAFF
>TRBJ1-1|-|TRBV5-1
CASSIAGATEAFF
>TRBJ2-7|TRBD2|TRBV29-1
CSVGGSGGWEQYF
>TRBJ2-2|TRBD2|TRBV19
CASNGGGARAGELFF
>TRBJ2-3|TRBD2|TRBV2
CASNKLATSTDTQYF
>TRBJ1-5|-|TRBV4-3
CASSLDSRGNQPQHF
>TRBJ1-2|-|TRBV9
CASSVGVVSANYGYTF
>TRBJ2-2|TRBD1|TRBV6-5
CASSRGQGGTGELFF
>TRBJ1-5|-|TRBV2
CASSDAGSRYSNQPQHF
>TRBJ1-6|TRBD1|TRBV2
CASKGQGNSPLHF